Presented here are 32 T cell receptor beta chains from one specimen sequenced in a study of beta chain features in type 1 diabetes. Expressed TCRB transcripts were sequenced because the isolated RNA had all been reverse transcribed beforehand. Here immunoSEQ multiplex PCR was the method, and the copy in TCRdb shows in-frame clones only, minus some. This table has around 13,000 clones, about half appearing once. Sequenced: stem cell memory CD4+ T cells from blood. The receptors originated from a man younger than 30 in good health.

The chain joins TRBV6-5 to TRBJ2-7; 8 nucleotides align to TRBD1. In germline, CDR1 is MNHEY, CDR2 SVGAGI. After removal of 0 bases from V and 3 bases from J, the junction contained 4 bases not matched to a gene. There are 15 residues in the CDR3. The CDR3 loop reads CASSYSGTGLYEQYF. In nucleotides, the CDR3 is TGTGCCAGCAGTTACTCAGGGACAGGCCTCTACGAGCAGTACTTC.

By share of the sample, this clone is medium-sized (0.01 to 0.1%). The J gene is TRBJ2-3, the V gene TRBV5-4; 12 bases fit TRBD2. From germline, CDR1 is SGHNT and CDR2 YYREEE (reference sequence). J was trimmed by 6 bases and V by 4 bases; bases with no gene match: 6. CDR3 length equals 15 residues. CDR3 region: CASSIGTSGLDTQYF. Here the CDR3 DNA reads TGTGCCAGCAGCATCGGGACTAGCGGGCTGGATACGCAGTATTTT.

This clone has more than one count but fewer than ten. V is TRBV19 and J is TRBJ1-5; 7 bases agree with TRBD1. Germline assignment: CDR1 LNHDA and CDR2 SQIVND (reference sequence). Trimming cost V 6 bases and J 1 base; bases outside gene matches: 9. This CDR3 has 16 amino acids. The CDR3 sequence: CASSKIRDSSNQPQHF. In nucleotides, the CDR3 is TGTGCCAGTAGCAAAATCCGGGACAGCAGCAATCAGCCCCAGCATTTT. Filled out from reference TRBV19 and TRBJ1-5, the complete variable domain reads DGGITQSPKYLFRKEGQNVTLSCEQNLNHDAMYWYRQDPGQGLRLIYYSQIVNDFQKGDIAEGYSVSREKKESFPLTVTSAQKNPTAFYLCASSKIRDSSNQPQHFGDGTRLSIL.

V and J are TRBV19 and TRBJ1-1; no clear D. This CDR3 has 12 residues. CDR1 is LNHDA and CDR2 is SQIVND in the germline V gene (reference sequence). Trimming left V 8 bases short and J 1 base short, with 8 bases between. The CDR3, as DNA: TGTGCCAGTGGTCCGGGGAACACTGAAGCTTTCTTT. Its translation is CASGPGNTEAFF.

The chain couples TRBV25-1 to TRBJ1-2, with a weak D call TRBD1 (6 bases). The CDR3 sequence is 13 residues long. With 10 bases removed from V and 4 bases from J, the gap between germline ends came to 16 bases. Germline CDR1 reads MGHDK; CDR2 reads SYGVNS. CDR3 sequence: CAISDSVGYGYTF. CDR3 nucleotide sequence: TGTGCCATTTCGGACAGCGTAGGCTATGGCTACACCTTC.

This clone was counted between two and nine times. The chain joins TRBV5-1 to TRBJ2-1; TRBD2 matches 8 bases. Germline-derived CDR1 and CDR2 are SGHRS and YFSETQ. Trimming took 0 bases from V and 6 from J; bases not matched to a gene: 11. This CDR3 is 17 amino acids long. Written as DNA, the CDR3 is TGCGCCAGCAGCTTGGTTCCCAGCGGGGGAAAATCCAATGAGCAGTTCTTC. Translated, it gives CASSLVPSGGKSNEQFF.

This clone occurred a few times. The chain joins TRBV30 to TRBJ1-6, with TRBD1 matching over 8 bases. The CDR3 totals 13 residues. V gave up 8 bases and J gave up 7 bases; unmatched junction bases: 7. Germline V CDR1 and CDR2: GTSNPN, SVGIG (reference sequence). The CDR3 DNA follows: TGTGCCGGAAAACAGGGGGGGAATTCACCCCTCCACTTT. Translating gives CAGKQGGNSPLHF.

V usage is TRBV5-1 and J usage is TRBJ2-3; 8 positions agree with TRBD2. From germline, CDR1 is SGHRS and CDR2 YFSETQ. The CDR3 loop spans 15 amino acids. Unmatched junction bases numbered 0, after V lost 0 bases and J lost 0 bases. The CDR3 region is CASSLASGSTDTQYF. The CDR3 DNA reads as TGCGCCAGCAGCTTGGCTAGCGGGAGCACAGATACGCAGTATTTT. Drawing the rest from reference TRBV5-1 and TRBJ2-3, the complete variable domain is KAGVTQTPRYLIKTRGQQVTLSCSPISGHRSVSWYQQTPGQGLQFLFEYFSETQRNKGNFPGRFSGRQFSNSRSEMNVSTLELGDSALYLCASSLASGSTDTQYFGPGTRLTVL.

The table lists this clone with a few counts. This rearrangement joins TRBV5-1 to TRBJ1-1; 7 bases line up with TRBD1. Germline V CDR1 and CDR2: SGHRS, YFSETQ. There are 14 residues in the CDR3. The ends lost 4 bases at V and 4 bases at J; junction bases unmatched: 7. As DNA, the CDR3 is TGCGCCAGCAGCATAGACAGGGTGGCCACTGAAGCTTTCTTT. Protein: CASSIDRVATEAFF.

This clone has more than one count but fewer than ten. V usage is TRBV6-1 and J usage is TRBJ1-2; possibly TRBD1 for D (6 bases). CDR1 and CDR2 from the germline V gene are MNHNS and SASEGT. This CDR3 spans 13 amino acids. The germline V and J ends were trimmed by 3 bases and 4 bases, with 9 bases remaining between them. The CDR3 is CASSDGTPYGYTF. The DNA for the CDR3 is TGTGCCAGCAGTGACGGGACACCCTATGGCTACACCTTC.

This rearrangement joins TRBV14 to TRBJ2-7; D unclear. This CDR3 is built from 14 residues. Trimming stripped 1 base from V and 2 bases from J, with 9 bases between. Per germline, CDR1 SGHDN and CDR2 FVKESK. In DNA form, the CDR3 reads TGTGCCAGCAGCCAAGGTCGGAGAACCTACGAGCAGTACTTC. Its protein is CASSQGRRTYEQYF.

This clone was found a few times. V and J are TRBV10-3 and TRBJ2-3; 9 bases map to TRBD1. Unmatched junction bases numbered 7, after V lost 4 bases and J lost 8 bases. CDR1 and CDR2 (germline): ENHRY, SYGVKD. The CDR3 length is 14 residues. The CDR3 DNA is TGTGCCATCAGTGCTGGGACAGGGACCGGTACGCAGTATTTT. This gives the protein CAISAGTGTGTQYF.

Only a few counts were recorded for this clone. V gene TRBV6-5 combines with J gene TRBJ2-7; 9 bases are shared with TRBD1. This CDR3 spans 16 amino acids. Losses at the gene ends were 0 bases for V and 3 bases for J; bases not matched to a gene: 6. Germline V gene sequence: CDR1 MNHEY, CDR2 SVGAGI. CDR3 protein: CASSYSKGTGFYEQYF. The CDR3 coding sequence is TGTGCCAGCAGTTACTCGAAAGGGACAGGGTTCTACGAGCAGTACTTC.

This clone was counted only a few times. J is TRBJ1-2 and V is TRBV30; 8 bases agree with TRBD1. Trimming removed 3 bases from V and 8 bases from J; junction bases left unmatched: 11. The germline V gene has CDR1 GTSNPN and CDR2 SVGIG (reference sequence). The CDR3 runs to 14 residues. The CDR3 sequence: CAWSLGQDYKGYTF. The CDR3 bases are TGTGCCTGGAGCTTGGGACAGGACTATAAAGGCTACACCTTC.

In this sample, this clone turned up a few times. V gene TRBV11-3 combines with J gene TRBJ2-3; tentatively, D is TRBD2 (5 bases). V gave up 5 bases and J gave up 0 bases, with 12 bases separating them. The CDR3 is 15 amino acids. CDR1 is SGHNT, CDR2 YENEEA, per germline. CDR3 residues: CASSPSRGSTDTQYF. In DNA, the CDR3 is TGTGCCAGCAGCCCCTCTCGGGGTAGCACAGATACGCAGTATTTT.

This clone turned up a few times. This chain links TRBV16 with TRBJ2-5, with no clear D. This CDR3 comprises 11 residues. V lost 4 bases to trimming and J lost 2 bases, with 2 bases between them. Germline V gives CDR1 KGHSY, CDR2 FQNENV. CDR3 DNA sequence: TGTGCCAGCAGCCCTCAAGAGACCCAGTACTTC. Translating gives CASSPQETQYF.

The chain employs TRBV19 and TRBJ1-5; weak D call: TRBD1 (5 bases). Germline loops: CDR1 LNHDA, CDR2 SQIVND (reference sequence). CDR3 size: 13 residues. Trimming left V 7 bases short and J 7 bases short, with 14 bases between. The CDR3 nucleotides read TGTGCCAGTAAGTTCAGGGAAGGCCAGCCCCAGCATTTT. Translated, it gives CASKFREGQPQHF.

This clone was detected only once. The chain has TRBV7-8 and TRBJ2-4, with 8 bases lining up with TRBD1. Per germline, CDR1 SGHVS and CDR2 FQNEAQ. The V and J ends lost 5 bases and 0 bases, in that order; junction bases with no gene match: 6. The CDR3 runs to 16 residues. Here the CDR3 reads CASSPPGGEAKNIQYF. In DNA, the CDR3 is TGTGCCAGCAGCCCTCCAGGGGGCGAAGCCAAAAACATTCAGTACTTC.

This chain links TRBV6-1 with TRBJ1-6, with D possibly matching TRBD1 (6 bases). This CDR3 comprises 15 residues. Trimming shortened V by 7 bases and J by 8 bases, and 18 bases separated the two germline ends. Germline assignment: CDR1 MNHNS and CDR2 SASEGT. In DNA, the CDR3 is TGTGCCAGCACCAACTCCATTGGACAGTATTCACCCCTCCACTTT. This sequence encodes CASTNSIGQYSPLHF.

The chain employs TRBV7-2 and TRBJ2-5, with TRBD2 matching 9 bases. The germline V gene has CDR1 SGHTA and CDR2 FQGNSA. The length of the CDR3 is 14 residues. V lost 4 bases, J lost 5 bases, and 5 bases stayed unmatched. CDR3 bases: TGTGCCAGCAGCTCAGGGACTAGCCCCGAGACCCAGTACTTC. Translating gives CASSSGTSPETQYF.

This clone has just a few counts. The chain carries TRBV13 and TRBJ2-1; 7 nucleotides agree with TRBD1. Trimming at V came to 4 bases and at J to 15 bases, leaving 12 bases not matched to a gene. The CDR3 covers 13 residues. The germline CDR1 and CDR2 sequences are PRHDT and FYEKMQ (reference sequence). CDR3 nucleotide sequence: TGTGCCAGCAGCTCCCGCGACAGGGCCGGGTGGTTCTTC. Amino acids: CASSSRDRAGWFF.

This clone was recorded a few times. The V and J genes are TRBV29-1 and TRBJ1-1; D remains ambiguous. The CDR3 totals 13 residues. Trimming left V 4 bases short and J 0 bases short, with 9 bases between. Germline V gives CDR1 SQVTM, CDR2 ANQGSEA. Written as DNA, the CDR3 is TGCAGCGTTGCCGGGGTTCTGAACACTGAAGCTTTCTTT. Its translation: CSVAGVLNTEAFF.

V usage is TRBV7-2 and J usage is TRBJ1-2; D unclear. This CDR3 comprises 13 residues. Per the germline V gene, CDR1 is SGHTA and CDR2 is FQGNSA. V lost 6 bases to trimming and J lost 1 base, with 9 bases between them. The DNA of the CDR3 is TGTGCCAGCAGGTGGAGCTTTAACTATGGCTACACCTTC. Its translation: CASRWSFNYGYTF.

The V gene is TRBV6-6, the J gene TRBJ1-4; weak D call: TRBD1 (6 bases). The germline V gene has CDR1 MNHNY and CDR2 SVGAGI (reference sequence). The ends were cut back, 6 bases at V and 7 bases at J, with 9 bases in the middle. The CDR3 consists of 12 residues. The CDR3 sequence is CASRQGIEKLFF. The CDR3 nucleotides read TGTGCCAGCAGGCAGGGGATTGAAAAACTGTTTTTT.

This clone turned up a few times. This sequence joins TRBV28 and TRBJ1-5; 7 nucleotides align to TRBD1. V shed 6 bases, J shed 12 bases, and the junction held 8 bases outside the gene matches. The CDR3 runs 12 residues. Germline CDR1 reads MDHEN; CDR2 reads SYDVKM. In DNA, the CDR3 is TGTGCCAGCAGACCGACAGGGTCCGTCCAGCATTTT. As protein: CASRPTGSVQHF.

The chain joins TRBV10-3 to TRBJ2-7, with 7 bases fitting TRBD1. V was pared by 6 bases and J by 5 bases, with 7 bases of the junction left unmatched. Germline values: CDR1 ENHRY, CDR2 SYGVKD. The CDR3 is 13 residues long. DNA for the CDR3: TGTGCCATCAGGACCGACAGGGTGGACGAGCAGTACTTC. Amino acids: CAIRTDRVDEQYF.

The genes are TRBV7-9 and TRBJ2-5; no clear D. The CDR3 sequence is 14 residues long. The V gene's germline CDR1 is SEHNR and CDR2 FQNEAQ (reference sequence). V lost 2 bases and J 1 base, leaving 8 bases between the germline ends. CDR3 region: CASSLSGVQETQYF. The CDR3, as DNA: TGTGCCAGCAGCTTATCCGGAGTCCAAGAGACCCAGTACTTC.

The rearrangement joins TRBV7-2 to TRBJ2-1, with 9 positions matching TRBD2. This CDR3 comprises 17 residues. Per the germline V gene, CDR1 is SGHTA and CDR2 is FQGNSA. The V and J ends lost 2 bases and 0 bases, in that order; junction bases with no gene match: 5. CDR3: CASSLFGGGASYNEQFF. The CDR3 bases are TGTGCCAGCAGCTTATTCGGCGGGGGGGCCTCCTACAATGAGCAGTTCTTC.

The rearrangement joins TRBV7-2 to TRBJ2-5; TRBD2 matches 7 bases. Germline V gives CDR1 SGHTA, CDR2 FQGNSA. The V gene end was trimmed by 6 bases and the J gene end by 0 bases; junction bases not matched to a gene: 7. The CDR3 totals 15 residues. The DNA for the CDR3 is TGTGCCAGCAGTCTTGGCGGGGGATACCAAGAGACCCAGTACTTC. It specifies CASSLGGGYQETQYF.

This chain joins TRBV5-5 and TRBJ2-7; D perhaps matches TRBD1 (6 bases). Deletions cut 2 bases from V and 0 bases from J, with 12 bases between. Germline lookup yields CDR1 SGHKS and CDR2 YYEKEE (reference sequence). The CDR3 totals 15 residues. CDR3 bases: TGTGCCAGCAGCTTAGTACAGGGAAGCTCCTACGAGCAGTACTTC. Its protein is CASSLVQGSSYEQYF.

In nucleotides, the CDR3 is TGTGCCAGCAGCTACGGGACAGGGGGAACAGATACGCAGTATTTT. The encoded protein is CASSYGTGGTDTQYF. The chain joins TRBV4-2 to TRBJ2-3; 11 positions agree with TRBD1. The trim removed 5 bases at V and 3 bases at J, leaving 4 bases unmatched. The CDR3 length is 15 residues. Germline values: CDR1 LGHNA, CDR2 YNFKEQ.

This clone has a handful of counts. The V and J genes are TRBV27 and TRBJ1-1; 10 bases are a match to TRBD1. Germline V gene sequence: CDR1 MNHEY, CDR2 SMNVEV (reference sequence). The V and J ends lost 3 bases and 11 bases, in that order; junction bases with no gene match: 6. This CDR3 has 13 amino acids. This CDR3 is CASSFGTGVGAFF. The CDR3 DNA reads as TGTGCCAGCAGTTTCGGGACAGGGGTCGGGGCTTTCTTT.